This T cell receptor (beta chain) derives from a study of blood T cell repertoires in COVID-19 (TCRdb year 2020). In the study overall: The collaborator samples originated in the United States, Italy and Spain and spanned the acute and convalescent phases of COVID-19. The material from the prospective study consisted of cDNA or gDNA derived from T cells, B-cell-depleted T cells, or PBMCs. Nearly every sample came with metadata listing a de-identified subject ID, COVID-19 status, age in years and sex. Where available, HLA class I and class II types were taken from metadata supplied by the sample provider and were not determined by assay-based typing. The dataset comprised deeply sampled blood TCRbeta repertoires from subjects exposed to, actively infected with, or recovered from COVID-19. The repertoires were released in a freely available public database meant as a resource for research on the immune response to SARS-CoV-2. Samples were obtained from the ongoing ImmuneRACE study (first 160 participants) and from 1,000 to 1,500 subjects provided by 6 global collaborators. Study-level results and caveats: The amount of clinical and demographic metadata varied by source and participant and was provided uncurated.

Each collaborating institution followed its own protocols to collect whole blood in K2EDTA tubes. For TCRbeta analysis, collaborators shipped samples in one of three forms: frozen whole blood, isolated PBMCs, or DNA extracted from either of those sample types. TCRbeta CDR3 regions were amplified from genomic DNA by means of the immunoSEQ Assay, a bias-controlled multiplex PCR. As for the original processing: Nucleated cell counts per sample were estimated from amplification of reference gene primers within the assay. To quantify the absolute abundance of each unique TCRbeta CDR3 rearrangement, sequence reads were collapsed and filtered. For each sample, productive Simpson clonality was calculated as the square root of Simpson's diversity index over productive rearrangements. The table was pulled from immuneACCESS by TCRdb, which kept in-frame rearrangements only. Such tables lose some clones; where checked, under half of the loss comes from unresolved V genes, and the rest has no known cause. V, J and clone size are those of that table, while D and trimming were read from the DNA. The sample table shows tens of thousands of clones, and approximately 88% are seen once. The ten largest make up roughly 2.5% of the sample.

The CDR1 and CDR2 encoded by the germline V gene (reference sequence) are SEHNR and FQNEAQ. At the junction V is shortened by 3 bases and J by 17 bases; bases outside the gene matches: 11. Including the terminal cysteine and phenylalanine, the CDR3 comprises 14 residues. Of the read, only the CDR3 DNA is kept; its 42 bases are in frame from base 1. This clone was observed a handful of times. The antigen it recognizes is unknown. Base qualities are not at hand, and no much larger clone is one base apart. The V and J genes are TRBV7-9 and TRBJ1-6; a stretch of 9 junction bases matches TRBD1. What was sequenced was peripheral blood. This TCR came from an elderly man with active or convalescent COVID-19. For the CDR3, the sequence is CASSLGTGPLQVHF. The DNA is TGTGCCAGCAGCTTGGGGACAGGGCCCCTCCAGGTCCACTTT. Reference TRBV7-9 and TRBJ1-6 genes cover what lies past the CDR3, so the full variable domain is DTGVSQNPRHKITKRGQNVTFRCDPISEHNRLYWYRQTLGQGPEFLTYFQNEAQLEKSRLLSDRFSAERPKGSFSTLEIQRTEQGDSAMYLCASSLGTGPLQVHFGNGTRLTVT.